The clone carrying this T cell receptor (beta chain) was counted a few times. What it recognizes is unknown. TCRdb reprocessed the RT-PCR reads with MiXCR, giving one entry per CDR3 protein. This table holds about 11,000 distinct CDR3 sequences, 70% to 85% found once. The data originate from a study of yellow fever vaccine responses in identical twins. Study conclusions and caveats: Twins' vaccine T cell response reportedly gave the appearance of partial convergence and partial personalization.

The CDR3 totals 16 residues. The ends lost 2 bases at V and 12 bases at J; junction bases unmatched: 9. Germline V CDR1 and CDR2: LNHNV, YYDKDF (reference sequence). This sequence was found in a young woman who received the yellow fever vaccine. The rearrangement links TRBV15 to TRBJ2-1, with 14 positions matching TRBD2. The specimen comprised T cells from blood (PBMCs), unsorted or a sorted subset (not recorded which), sampled before or after yellow fever vaccination (not recorded which). This CDR3 is CATSRSPGLAGEGQFF. As DNA, the CDR3 is TGTGCCACCAGCAGAAGTCCGGGACTAGCGGGAGAGGGGCAGTTCTTC.